This T cell receptor beta chain was recorded in a study of blood T cell repertoires in COVID-19. Study details: The United States, Italy and Spain supplied acute and convalescent COVID-19 samples. Nucleic acid was either cDNA or gDNA, and it came from T cells, B-cell-depleted T cells, or PBMCs.

J gave up 5 bases and V 2 bases, and 12 bases lay outside the gene matches. The germline V gene has CDR1 KGHSH and CDR2 LQKENI. This CDR3 region has 18 residues. As handled by the study authors: Using reference gene primer amplification, nucleated cell counts were estimated. Clones were sequenced by immunoSEQ multiplex PCR, and TCRdb holds only the in-frame ones, with some missing. That table furnishes V, J and clone size, whereas the DNA furnished D and trimming. The table has 150,000 to 180,000 clones, roughly 71% seen once. V is TRBV18 and J is TRBJ2-1; 10 bases agree with TRBD1. This sequence was found in an elderly woman with acute or convalescent COVID-19. The sequenced sample was peripheral blood. CDR3 protein: CASSPEDRGTGANNEQFF. The DNA of the CDR3 is TGTGCCAGCTCACCAGAGGACAGGGGGACAGGGGCCAACAATGAGCAGTTCTTC.